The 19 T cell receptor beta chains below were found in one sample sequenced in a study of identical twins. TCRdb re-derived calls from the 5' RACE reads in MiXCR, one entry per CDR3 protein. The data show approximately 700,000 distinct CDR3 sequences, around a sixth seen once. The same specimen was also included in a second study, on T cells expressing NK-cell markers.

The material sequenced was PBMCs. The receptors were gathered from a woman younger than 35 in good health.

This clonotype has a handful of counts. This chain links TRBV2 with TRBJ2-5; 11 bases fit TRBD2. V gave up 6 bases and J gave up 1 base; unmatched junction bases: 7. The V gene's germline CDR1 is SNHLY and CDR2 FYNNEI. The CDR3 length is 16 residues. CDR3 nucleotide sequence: TGTGCCAGCAGGGTTCGACTAGCGGGATTCCAAGAGACCCAGTACTTC. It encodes CASRVRLAGFQETQYF.

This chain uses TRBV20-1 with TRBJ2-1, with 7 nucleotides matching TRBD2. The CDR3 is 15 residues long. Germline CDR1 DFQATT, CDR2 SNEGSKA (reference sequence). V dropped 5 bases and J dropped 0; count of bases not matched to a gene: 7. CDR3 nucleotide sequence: TGCAGTGCTCCTCACCTAGCGGTCTCCTACAATGAGCAGTTCTTC. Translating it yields CSAPHLAVSYNEQFF.

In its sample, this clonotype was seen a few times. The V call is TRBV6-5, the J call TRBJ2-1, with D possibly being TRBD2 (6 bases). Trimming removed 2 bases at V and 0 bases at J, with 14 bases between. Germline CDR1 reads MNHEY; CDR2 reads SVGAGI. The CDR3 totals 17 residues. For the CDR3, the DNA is TGTGCCAGCAGTTACCCGCGGCAGGGAGGCTCCTACAATGAGCAGTTCTTC. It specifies CASSYPRQGGSYNEQFF.

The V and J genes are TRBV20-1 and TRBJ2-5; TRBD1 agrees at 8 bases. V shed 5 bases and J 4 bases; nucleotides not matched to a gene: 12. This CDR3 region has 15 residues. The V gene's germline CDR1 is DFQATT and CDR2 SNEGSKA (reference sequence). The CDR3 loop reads CSAGSRGLWVETQYF. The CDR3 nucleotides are TGCAGTGCTGGAAGCAGGGGGCTATGGGTAGAGACCCAGTACTTC.

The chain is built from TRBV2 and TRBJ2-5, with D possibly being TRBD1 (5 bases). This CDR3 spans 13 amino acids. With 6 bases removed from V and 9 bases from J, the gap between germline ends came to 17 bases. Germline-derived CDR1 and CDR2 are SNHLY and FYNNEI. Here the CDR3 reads CASRGAVRWSQYF. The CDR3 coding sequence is TGTGCCAGCAGAGGGGCGGTCCGTTGGTCCCAGTACTTC.

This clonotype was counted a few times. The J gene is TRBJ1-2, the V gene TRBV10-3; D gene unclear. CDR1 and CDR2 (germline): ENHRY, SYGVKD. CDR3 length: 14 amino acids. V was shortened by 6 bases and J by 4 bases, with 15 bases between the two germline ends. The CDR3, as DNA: TGTGCCATCAGCCCGGGGTCCAAGGGCTATGGCTACACCTTC. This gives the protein CAISPGSKGYGYTF.

In nucleotides, the CDR3 is TGTGCCAGCAGTTCCCGTCACGCCTACGAGCAGTACTTC. Protein: CASSSRHAYEQYF. The chain employs TRBV6-5 and TRBJ2-7, with no clear D. CDR3 size: 13 residues. Trimming removed 4 bases from V and 2 bases from J, with 9 bases in between. Per the germline V gene, CDR1 is MNHEY and CDR2 is SVGAGI.

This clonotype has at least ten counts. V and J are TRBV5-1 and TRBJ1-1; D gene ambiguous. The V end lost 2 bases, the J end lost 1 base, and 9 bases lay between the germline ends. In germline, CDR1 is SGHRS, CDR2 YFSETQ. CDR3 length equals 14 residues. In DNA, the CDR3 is TGCGCCAGCAGCTTAGACGGCCCGAACACTGAAGCTTTCTTT. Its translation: CASSLDGPNTEAFF.

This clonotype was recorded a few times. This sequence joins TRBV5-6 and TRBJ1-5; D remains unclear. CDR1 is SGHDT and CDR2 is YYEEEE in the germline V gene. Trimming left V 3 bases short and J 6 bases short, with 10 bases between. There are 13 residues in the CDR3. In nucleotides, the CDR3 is TGTGCCAGCAGCTCAAGGATAGGTCAGCCCCAGCATTTT. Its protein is CASSSRIGQPQHF.

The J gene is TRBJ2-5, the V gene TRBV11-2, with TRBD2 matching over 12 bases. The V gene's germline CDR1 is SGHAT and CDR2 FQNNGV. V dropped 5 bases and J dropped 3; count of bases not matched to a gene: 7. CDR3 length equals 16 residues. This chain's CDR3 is CASSPLAGGLKETQYF. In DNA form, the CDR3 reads TGTGCCAGCAGCCCCCTAGCGGGAGGGTTAAAAGAGACCCAGTACTTC.

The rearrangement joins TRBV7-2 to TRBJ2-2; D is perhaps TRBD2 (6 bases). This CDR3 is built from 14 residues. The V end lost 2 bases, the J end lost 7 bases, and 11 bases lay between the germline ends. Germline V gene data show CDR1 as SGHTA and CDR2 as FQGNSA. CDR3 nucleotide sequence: TGTGCCAGCAGCTTACTAGCGTCGGTCGGGGAGCTGTTTTTT. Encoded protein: CASSLLASVGELFF.

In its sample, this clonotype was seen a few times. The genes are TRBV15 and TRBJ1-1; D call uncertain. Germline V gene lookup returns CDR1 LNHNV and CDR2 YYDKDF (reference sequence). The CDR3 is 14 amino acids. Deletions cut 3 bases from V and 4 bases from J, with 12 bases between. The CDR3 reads CATSSPAVGTEAFF. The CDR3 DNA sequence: TGTGCCACCAGCAGTCCGGCAGTTGGCACTGAAGCTTTCTTT.

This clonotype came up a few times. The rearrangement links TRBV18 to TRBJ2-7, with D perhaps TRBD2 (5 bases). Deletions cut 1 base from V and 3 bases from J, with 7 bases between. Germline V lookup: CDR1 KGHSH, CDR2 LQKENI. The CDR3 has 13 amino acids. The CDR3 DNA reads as TGTGCCAGCTCACCACAAAGCGGCTACGAGCAGTACTTC. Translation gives CASSPQSGYEQYF. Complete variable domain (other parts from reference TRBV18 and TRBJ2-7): NAGVMQNPRHLVRRRGQEARLRCSPMKGHSHVYWYRQLPEEGLKFMVYLQKENIIDESGMPKERFSAEFPKEGPSILRIQQVVRGDSAAYFCASSPQSGYEQYFGPGTRLTVT.

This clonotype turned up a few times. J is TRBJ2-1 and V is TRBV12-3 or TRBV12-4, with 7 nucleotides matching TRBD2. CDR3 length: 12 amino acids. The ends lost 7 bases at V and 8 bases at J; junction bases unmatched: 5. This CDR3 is CASTMGGDEQFF. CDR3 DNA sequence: TGTGCCAGCACTATGGGGGGGGATGAGCAGTTCTTC.

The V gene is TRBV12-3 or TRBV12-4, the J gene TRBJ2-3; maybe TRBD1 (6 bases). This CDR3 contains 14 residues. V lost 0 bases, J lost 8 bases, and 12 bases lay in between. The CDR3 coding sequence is TGTGCCAGCAGTTTAGCGGGAGAAGGGGGTACGCAGTATTTT. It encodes CASSLAGEGGTQYF.

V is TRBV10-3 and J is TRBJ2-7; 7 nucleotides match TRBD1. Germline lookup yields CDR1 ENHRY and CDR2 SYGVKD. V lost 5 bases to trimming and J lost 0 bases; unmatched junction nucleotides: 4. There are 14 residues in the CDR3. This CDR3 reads CAISQQGSSYEQYF. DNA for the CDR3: TGTGCCATCAGTCAACAGGGGAGCTCCTACGAGCAGTACTTC.

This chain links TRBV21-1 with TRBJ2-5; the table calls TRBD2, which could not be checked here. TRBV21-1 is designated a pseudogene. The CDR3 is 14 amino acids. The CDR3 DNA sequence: TGTGCCAGCACCCTCCAGGGTGCCGGTGAGACCCAGTACTTC. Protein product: CASTLQGAGETQYF.

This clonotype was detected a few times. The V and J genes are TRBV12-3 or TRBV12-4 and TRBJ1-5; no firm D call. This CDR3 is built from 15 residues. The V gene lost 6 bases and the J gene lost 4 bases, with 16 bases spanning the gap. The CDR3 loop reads CASSSIPGRNQPQHF. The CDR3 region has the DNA TGTGCCAGCAGCTCCATACCCGGGAGGAATCAGCCCCAGCATTTT.

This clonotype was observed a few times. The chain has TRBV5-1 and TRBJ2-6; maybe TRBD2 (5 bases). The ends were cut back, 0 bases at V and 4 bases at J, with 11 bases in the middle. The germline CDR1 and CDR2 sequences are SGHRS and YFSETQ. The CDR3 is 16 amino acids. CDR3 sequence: CASSLEAVTGANVLTF. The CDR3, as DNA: TGCGCCAGCAGCTTGGAAGCGGTCACCGGGGCCAACGTCCTGACTTTC.